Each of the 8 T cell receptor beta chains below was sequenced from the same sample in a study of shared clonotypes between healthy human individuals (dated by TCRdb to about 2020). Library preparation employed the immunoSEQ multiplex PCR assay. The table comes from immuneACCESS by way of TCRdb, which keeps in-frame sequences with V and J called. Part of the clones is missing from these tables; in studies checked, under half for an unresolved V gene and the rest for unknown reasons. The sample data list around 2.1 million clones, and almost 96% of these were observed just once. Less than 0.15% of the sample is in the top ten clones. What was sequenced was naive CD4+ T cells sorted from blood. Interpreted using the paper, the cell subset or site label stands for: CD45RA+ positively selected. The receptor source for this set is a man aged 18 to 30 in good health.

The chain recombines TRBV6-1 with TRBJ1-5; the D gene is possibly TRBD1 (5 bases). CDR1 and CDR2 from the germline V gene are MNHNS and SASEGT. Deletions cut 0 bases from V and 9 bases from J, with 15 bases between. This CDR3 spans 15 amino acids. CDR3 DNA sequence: TGTGCCAGCAGTGAAGCGGGAGGGGTCTTGCGGCCCCAGCATTTT. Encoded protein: CASSEAGGVLRPQHF.

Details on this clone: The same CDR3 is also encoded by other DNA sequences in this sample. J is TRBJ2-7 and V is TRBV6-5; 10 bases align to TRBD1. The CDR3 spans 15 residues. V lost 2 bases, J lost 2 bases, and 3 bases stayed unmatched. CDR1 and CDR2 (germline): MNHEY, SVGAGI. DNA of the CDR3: TGTGCCAGCAGTTACCAGGGACAGGGGACCTACGAGCAGTACTTC. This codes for CASSYQGQGTYEQYF.

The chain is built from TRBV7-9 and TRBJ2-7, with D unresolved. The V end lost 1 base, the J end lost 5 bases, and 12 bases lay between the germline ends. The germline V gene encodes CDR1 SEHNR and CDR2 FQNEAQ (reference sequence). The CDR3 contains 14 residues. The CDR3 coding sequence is TGTGCCAGCAGCTTAGATATAAACGTAAACGAGCAGTACTTC. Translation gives CASSLDINVNEQYF.

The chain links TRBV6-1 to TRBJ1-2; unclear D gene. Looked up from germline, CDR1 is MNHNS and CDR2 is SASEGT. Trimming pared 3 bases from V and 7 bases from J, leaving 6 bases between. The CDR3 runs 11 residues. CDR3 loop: CASSEKGGYTF. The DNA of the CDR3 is TGTGCCAGCAGTGAGAAGGGTGGCTACACCTTC.

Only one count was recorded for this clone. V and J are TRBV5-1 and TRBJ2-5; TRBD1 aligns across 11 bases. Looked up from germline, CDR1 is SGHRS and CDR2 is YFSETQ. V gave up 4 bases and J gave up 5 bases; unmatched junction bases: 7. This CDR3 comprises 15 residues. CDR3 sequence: CASSIGQGAGETQYF. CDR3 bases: TGCGCCAGCAGCATCGGACAGGGGGCAGGGGAGACCCAGTACTTC.

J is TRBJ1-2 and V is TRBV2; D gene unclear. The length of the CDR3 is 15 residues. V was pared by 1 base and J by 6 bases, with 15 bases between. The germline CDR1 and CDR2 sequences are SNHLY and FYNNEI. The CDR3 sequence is CASSEGPGPSNGYTF. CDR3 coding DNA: TGTGCCAGCAGTGAAGGGCCAGGTCCTTCTAATGGCTACACCTTC.

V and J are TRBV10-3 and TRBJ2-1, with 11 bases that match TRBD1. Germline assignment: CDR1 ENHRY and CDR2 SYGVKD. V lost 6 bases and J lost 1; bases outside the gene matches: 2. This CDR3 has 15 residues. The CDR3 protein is CAISRDRGSYNEQFF. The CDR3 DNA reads TGTGCCATCAGCCGGGACAGGGGGTCCTACAATGAGCAGTTCTTC.

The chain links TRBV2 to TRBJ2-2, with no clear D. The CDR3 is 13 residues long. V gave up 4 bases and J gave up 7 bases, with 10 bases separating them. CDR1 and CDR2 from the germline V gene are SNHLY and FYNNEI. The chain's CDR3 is CASSGVVGGELFF. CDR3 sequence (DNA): TGTGCCAGCAGTGGGGTTGTGGGCGGGGAGCTGTTTTTT.